This T cell receptor (beta chain) was identified in a study of cytomegalovirus exposure and HLA in healthy donors. Germline CDR1 reads SEHNR; CDR2 reads FQNEAQ (reference sequence). The CDR3 has 14 amino acids. V lost 5 bases, J lost 5 bases, and 6 bases stayed unmatched. Use of 60 Vbeta and 13 Jbeta primers characterized the PCR. Only in-frame clones appear in the TCRdb table, and some are missing; sequencing was by immunoSEQ multiplex PCR. Here the sample spans about 160,000 clones, more than 60% being singletons. The J gene is TRBJ1-1, the V gene TRBV7-9; TRBD1 aligns across 9 bases. This sequence was found in a woman in her 30s in good health and CMV-seronegative. Sequenced sample: PBMCs. The CDR3 bases are TGTGCCAGCAGCCCGGGACAGGGCGGAACTGAAGCTTTCTTT. Translating gives CASSPGQGGTEAFF.